These 22 T cell receptor beta chains were all obtained from the same sample, sequenced in a study of PD-L1 blockade in urothelial cancer. Only in-frame clones appear in the TCRdb table, and some are missing; sequencing was by immunoSEQ multiplex PCR. This sample yields about 32,000 clones, of which 84% are seen a single time; roughly 29% belongs to the top ten. This specimen consisted of PBMCs, obtained around atezolizumab (anti-PD-L1) treatment. Source of these receptors: a man in his sixties with urothelial cancer.

This rearrangement joins TRBV9 to TRBJ2-5; D is possibly TRBD2 (7 bases). The V end lost 3 bases, the J end lost 13 bases, and 22 bases lay between the germline ends. CDR3 length: 14 amino acids. Per the germline V gene, CDR1 is SGDLS and CDR2 is YYNGEE. The CDR3 region is CASSGVPTGGRMYF. The CDR3 DNA reads TGTGCCAGCAGCGGAGTCCCTACCGGGGGGCGCATGTACTTC.

This clone was observed a single time. This chain connects TRBV28 to TRBJ2-4; D unclear. Germline lookup yields CDR1 MDHEN and CDR2 SYDVKM. CDR3 length: 15 amino acids. V was cut by 5 bases and J by 6 bases, with 17 bases left in between. The CDR3 reads CASSLPVGLANIQYF. The CDR3 nucleotides are TGTGCCAGCAGTCTCCCTGTGGGTTTAGCAAACATTCAGTACTTC.

The CDR3 loop is CASSLTQGNEQYF. The DNA of the CDR3 is TGTGCCAGCAGCTTAACACAGGGTAACGAGCAGTACTTC. This chain joins TRBV7-9 and TRBJ2-7; weak D call: TRBD1 (6 bases). V shed 2 bases and J shed 5 bases, with 10 bases lying between them. Per the germline V gene, CDR1 is SEHNR and CDR2 is FQNEAQ (reference sequence). This CDR3 spans 13 amino acids.

There are many counts of this clone. This chain connects TRBV11-1 to TRBJ2-1; 13 nucleotides align to TRBD2. V was clipped by 9 bases and J by 2 bases; unmatched bases: 7. The CDR3 is 16 amino acids. Germline-derived CDR1 and CDR2 are SGHAT and FQDESV (reference sequence). CDR3 sequence (DNA): TGTGCCAGTACTAGCGGGAGGGCTTTTGCCTACAATGAGCAGTTCTTC. Translation: CASTSGRAFAYNEQFF.

This chain uses TRBV15 with TRBJ2-1; 16 bases align to TRBD2. Germline V gene sequence: CDR1 LNHNV, CDR2 YYDKDF (reference sequence). The V gene end was trimmed by 1 base and the J gene end by 11 bases; junction bases not matched to a gene: 20. This CDR3 has 21 residues. CDR3 residues: CATSRGSNQGSGTSGRAKQFF. In nucleotides, the CDR3 is TGTGCCACCAGCAGAGGGTCCAATCAGGGCTCCGGGACTAGCGGGAGGGCCAAGCAGTTCTTC.

This clone was seen a single time. J is TRBJ1-4 and V is TRBV5-1; D unresolved. The CDR3 consists of 15 residues. Trimming left V 4 bases short and J 6 bases short, with 16 bases between. Germline V CDR1 and CDR2: SGHRS, YFSETQ. This chain's CDR3 is CASSPGGSRDEKLFF. As DNA, the CDR3 is TGCGCCAGCAGCCCAGGAGGCTCTAGGGATGAAAAACTGTTTTTT.

The chain recombines TRBV7-2 with TRBJ1-2; D is ambiguous. V was shortened by 6 bases and J by 8 bases, with 16 bases between the two germline ends. Germline V CDR1 and CDR2: SGHTA, FQGNSA. This CDR3 comprises 13 residues. For the CDR3, the DNA is TGTGCCAGCAGATTGGCGAGGGCAGGCGGCTACACCTTC. Translating it yields CASRLARAGGYTF.

V and J are TRBV6-5 and TRBJ2-7; the match to TRBD1 covers 11 bases. The CDR3 sequence is 14 residues long. V lost 6 bases to trimming and J lost 11 bases; unmatched junction nucleotides: 12. The germline CDR1 and CDR2 sequences are MNHEY and SVGAGI. The CDR3 loop is CASSPPGQGGAEYF. CDR3 coding DNA: TGTGCCAGCAGCCCCCCGGGACAGGGGGGTGCGGAGTACTTC.

The count of this clone is one. In the same sample, other DNA sequences code for this CDR3. The J gene is TRBJ2-2, the V gene TRBV18; D might be TRBD2 (6 bases). Germline CDR1 is KGHSH and CDR2 is LQKENI. CDR3 length: 13 residues. With 2 bases removed from V and 6 bases from J, the gap between germline ends came to 7 bases. CDR3 coding DNA: TGTGCCAGCTCACCAACGGGAGCCGGGGAGCTGTTTTTT. Its protein product is CASSPTGAGELFF.

This clone was seen only once. CDR3 in amino acids: CASSVDWSTDTQYF. The CDR3 bases are TGTGCCAGCAGCGTAGACTGGAGCACAGATACGCAGTATTTT. The chain has TRBV9 and TRBJ2-3; D unclear. This CDR3 region has 14 residues. Trimming stripped 0 bases from V and 0 bases from J, with 5 bases between. Germline V gene sequence: CDR1 SGDLS, CDR2 YYNGEE.

The V call is TRBV10-3, the J call TRBJ1-4, with TRBD1 matching over 7 bases. The V and J ends lost 4 bases and 8 bases, in that order; junction bases with no gene match: 7. Per germline, CDR1 ENHRY and CDR2 SYGVKD. The CDR3 totals 14 residues. The CDR3 DNA is TGTGCCATCAGTGTTGACAGGGTCGGCGAAAAACTGTTTTTT. Its protein product is CAISVDRVGEKLFF.

This chain links TRBV18 with TRBJ2-7; D not certain. Between the trimmed V and J ends, which lost 2 bases and 2 bases, there was a span of 7 bases. The germline V gene encodes CDR1 KGHSH and CDR2 LQKENI. The CDR3 has 13 residues. CDR3 protein: CASSPSITYEQYF. CDR3 in DNA: TGTGCCAGCTCACCATCTATCACCTACGAGCAGTACTTC.

V gene TRBV2 combines with J gene TRBJ2-5; possibly TRBD2 for D (5 bases). The ends were cut back, 6 bases at V and 5 bases at J, with 19 bases in the middle. CDR3 length: 15 amino acids. Germline loops: CDR1 SNHLY, CDR2 FYNNEI. CDR3 residues: CASSRAPGTGETQYF. The CDR3 DNA follows: TGTGCCAGCAGCCGAGCACCCGGCACGGGGGAGACCCAGTACTTC.

The V and J genes are TRBV9 and TRBJ2-7; TRBD1 aligns across 12 bases. Germline loops: CDR1 SGDLS, CDR2 YYNGEE. The CDR3 extends over 15 amino acids. J gave up 5 bases and V 3 bases, and 6 bases lay outside the gene matches. In DNA form, the CDR3 reads TGTGCCAGCAGCGGTGGGGGACAGGGGGCCAACGAGCAGTACTTC. Residues: CASSGGGQGANEQYF.

The CDR3 loop is CASSPAASGNNEQFF. CDR3 coding DNA: TGTGCCAGCAGCCCGGCCGCTAGCGGGAACAATGAGCAGTTCTTC. This sequence joins TRBV5-4 and TRBJ2-1; 9 bases are a match to TRBD2. CDR1 is SGHNT and CDR2 is YYREEE in the germline V gene (reference sequence). This CDR3 region has 15 residues. With 4 bases clipped from V and 5 bases from J, the junction kept 7 bases outside the gene matches.

The V and J genes are TRBV5-4 and TRBJ2-3; 9 nucleotides line up with TRBD2. The germline gives CDR1 SGHNT, CDR2 YYREEE (reference sequence). CDR3 length equals 16 residues. Trimming at V came to 3 bases and at J to 0 bases, leaving 5 bases not matched to a gene. The CDR3 loop is CASSSPSGASTDTQYF. The CDR3 DNA sequence: TGTGCCAGCAGCTCTCCTAGCGGGGCTAGCACAGATACGCAGTATTTT.

This clone has ten or more counts. The chain is built from TRBV7-2 and TRBJ2-7; D may be TRBD1 (6 bases). V lost 4 bases to trimming and J lost 2 bases, with 21 bases between them. This CDR3 is 17 amino acids long. Germline V gene sequence: CDR1 SGHTA, CDR2 FQGNSA. The CDR3 sequence: CASSSGDGRGIAYEQYF. CDR3 bases: TGTGCCAGCAGCTCTGGGGATGGCAGGGGAATCGCCTACGAGCAGTACTTC.

The rearrangement uses TRBV11-2 and TRBJ1-4; no reliable D call. Germline assignment: CDR1 SGHAT and CDR2 FQNNGV. Trimming pared 5 bases from V and 8 bases from J, leaving 18 bases between. The length of the CDR3 is 15 residues. The DNA for the CDR3 is TGTGCCAGCAGCCTATGGTCCACGGGGAGGGAAAAACTGTTTTTT. It codes for CASSLWSTGREKLFF.

The chain couples TRBV7-9 to TRBJ2-5; 10 nucleotides line up with TRBD1. This CDR3 is 15 amino acids long. V was clipped by 7 bases and J by 5 bases; unmatched bases: 10. The germline V gene has CDR1 SEHNR and CDR2 FQNEAQ (reference sequence). The DNA of the CDR3 is TGTGCCAGCACCCCCGGGACAGGGGATTGGGAGACCCAGTACTTC. It codes for CASTPGTGDWETQYF. The full variable domain, rest sourced from reference TRBV7-9 and TRBJ2-5, is DTGVSQNPRHKITKRGQNVTFRCDPISEHNRLYWYRQTLGQGPEFLTYFQNEAQLEKSRLLSDRFSAERPKGSFSTLEIQRTEQGDSAMYLCASTPGTGDWETQYFGPGTRLLVL.

The CDR3 here is CASSEPGGQGAGEQYF. In DNA form, the CDR3 reads TGTGCCAGCAGTGAACCCGGGGGACAGGGGGCAGGCGAGCAGTACTTC. This chain links TRBV6-1 with TRBJ2-7; TRBD1 aligns across 12 bases. Per the germline V gene, CDR1 is MNHNS and CDR2 is SASEGT. The J segment lost 6 bases and the V segment lost 2 bases, leaving 8 bases of the junction unmatched. The CDR3 runs to 16 residues.

This clone came up many times. V and J are TRBV19 and TRBJ1-1; maybe TRBD1 (6 bases). The germline CDR1 and CDR2 sequences are LNHDA and SQIVND (reference sequence). The CDR3 length is 13 residues. V was pared by 5 bases and J by 8 bases, with 15 bases between. The CDR3 region has the DNA TGTGCCAGTAGTCCTCGCGACAGGTACGAAGCTTTCTTT. Protein: CASSPRDRYEAFF.

The chain recombines TRBV14 with TRBJ2-7; 7 nucleotides agree with TRBD2. Trimming cost V 4 bases and J 1 base; bases outside gene matches: 4. Per the germline V gene, CDR1 is SGHDN and CDR2 is FVKESK. The CDR3 is made up of 14 amino acids. CDR3 nucleotide sequence: TGTGCCAGCAGCCGGGGAGGGGTTTCCTACGAGCAGTACTTC. It yields the protein CASSRGGVSYEQYF.